The text below deals with one T cell receptor beta chain. Its antigen remains unidentified. This sample was included in a study of T cells in localized non-small cell lung cancer. Study outcomes and limitations: Because only a single region of the tumor was sequenced, heterogeneity remains possible. Longer overall survival was associated with a higher density of T cells in the blood. Adjacent uninvolved lung had the highest clonality, suggesting focused antigen responses. There were a median about 53 of the top 100 tumor clones appearing in adjacent lung.

The repertoire was sequenced with immunoSEQ multiplex PCR; TCRdb's copy has only in-frame clones and lacks some. The table has 1,600 or so clones, approximately 25% seen once. The V end was cut by 4 bases, the J end by 4 bases, with 29 bases between. Germline CDR1 reads MNHGY; CDR2 reads SAAAGT. This CDR3 has 19 residues. This TCR was recovered from a female donor at least 60 years old with stage II lung adenocarcinoma. The input for sequencing was lung tumor tissue, taken before any cancer treatment. The J gene is TRBJ2-7, the V gene TRBV6-8; no definite D call. The CDR3, as DNA: TGTGCCAGCAGTTCCCTACCACCCACGGTCCGCATTTCATTGTACGAGCAGTACTTC. Translated: CASSSLPPTVRISLYEQYF.